These T cell receptor beta chains were read from a single sample in a study of T cells after yellow fever vaccination. TCRdb itself ran the 5' RACE reads through MiXCR, one entry per CDR3 protein. Among 610,000 or so distinct CDR3 sequences, 9% to 15% were seen once, and the ten largest hold 15%. Sequences were derived from PBMCs, sampled on the day of the yellow fever booster vaccination. All receptors come from a man in his thirties or forties who received the YFV17D yellow fever vaccine. The CDR3 runs from the conserved cysteine through the conserved F or W. Fields, in order: D gene, clone size, J gene, V gene, CDR3 protein, CDR3 DNA. A D gene is named only where the DNA matches it firmly. Clone size is given for some rows only: seen once, a few or many times, or a class if the clone is expanded.

TRBD2 | - | TRBJ2-2 | TRBV10-3 | CAIKAGESITGELFF | TGTGCCATCAAGGCGGGAGAATCCATCACCGGGGAGCTGTTTTTT
TRBD1 | few | TRBJ2-7 | TRBV27 | CASSSRQGKYEQYF | TGTGCCAGCAGTTCACGACAGGGGAAGTACGAGCAGTACTTC
- | - | TRBJ2-3 | TRBV15 | CATSRATASTDTQYF | TGTGCCACCAGCAGAGCGACGGCTAGCACAGATACGCAGTATTTT
TRBD1 | - | TRBJ1-4 | TRBV14 | CASSPRQGNEKLFF | TGTGCCAGCAGCCCCCGACAGGGTAATGAAAAACTGTTTTTT
TRBD1 | - | TRBJ2-6 | TRBV7-6 | CASSRRGLGANVLTF | TGTGCCAGCAGCCGCAGGGGGCTCGGGGCCAACGTCCTGACTTTC
- | - | TRBJ2-7 | TRBV5-1 | CASSVTGYEQYF | TGCGCCAGCAGCGTCACAGGGTACGAGCAGTACTTC
TRBD2 | few | TRBJ2-1 | TRBV7-3 | CASSLSSSLAGDNEQFF | TGTGCCAGCAGCTTAAGTTCCTCACTAGCGGGAGACAATGAGCAGTTCTTC
- | - | TRBJ1-1 | TRBV28 | CASDVGRRTEAFF | TGTGCCAGCGACGTTGGGCGGAGAACTGAAGCTTTCTTT
TRBD2 | - | TRBJ2-2 | TRBV29-1 | CSVITSGVNTGELFF | TGCAGCGTCATAACTAGCGGGGTTAACACCGGGGAGCTGTTTTTT
TRBD2 | - | TRBJ2-3 | TRBV7-2 | CASSPETSGSYTDTQYF | TGTGCCAGCAGCCCCGAAACTAGCGGGTCCTACACAGATACGCAGTATTTT
- | many | TRBJ1-6 | TRBV27 | CASSFTSRGFSSPLHF | TGTGCCAGCAGTTTTACCTCCCGGGGTTTTAGTTCACCCCTCCACTTT
TRBD2 | few | TRBJ2-3 | TRBV5-4 | CASSFTSGSKLDTQYF | TGTGCCAGCAGCTTCACTAGCGGGAGTAAATTGGATACGCAGTATTTT
TRBD2 | few | TRBJ2-1 | TRBV28 | CASSSLAGKSGEQFF | TGTGCCAGCAGTTCCCTAGCGGGAAAGAGCGGTGAGCAGTTCTTC
- | - | TRBJ2-5 | TRBV6-6 | CASRSTGETQYF | TGTGCCAGCAGGTCCACGGGGGAGACCCAGTACTTC
- | few | TRBJ2-7 | TRBV6-2/TRBV6-3 | CASSTRQGTTREQYF | TGTGCCAGCAGTACCCGACAGGGGACTACGAGGGAGCAGTACTTC
TRBD2 | few | TRBJ2-1 | TRBV4-3 | CASSQDISGRSYNEQFF | TGCGCCAGCAGCCAAGACATTAGCGGGAGATCGTATAATGAGCAGTTCTTC
TRBD2 | many | TRBJ2-1 | TRBV20-1 | CSARDRAGLAGSEQFF | TGCAGTGCTAGAGATCGTGCGGGACTAGCGGGATCTGAGCAGTTCTTC
TRBD1 | few | TRBJ1-2 | TRBV20-1 | CSAPGRDRVGGYTF | TGCAGTGCTCCCGGAAGGGACAGGGTTGGTGGCTACACCTTC
- | few | TRBJ2-5 | TRBV11-2 | CASSLWRSSSPRGETQYF | TGTGCCAGCAGCTTATGGAGGTCTAGCAGCCCTCGGGGGGAGACCCAGTACTTC
TRBD2 | - | TRBJ2-1 | TRBV5-1 | CASMRTSEYNEQFF | TGCGCCAGCATGCGGACTAGCGAGTACAATGAGCAGTTCTTC
- | - | TRBJ2-2 | TRBV12-3/TRBV12-4 | CARLGRVRTGELFF | TGTGCCAGACTTGGACGGGTCCGTACCGGGGAGCTGTTTTTT
- | few | TRBJ2-1 | TRBV27 | CASSLSSGSGGNEQFF | TGTGCCAGCAGTTTATCTTCAGGGAGTGGAGGCAATGAGCAGTTCTTC
- | - | TRBJ2-7 | TRBV6-1 | CASTLTSGYEQYF | TGTGCCAGCACCCTCACCTCGGGGTACGAGCAGTACTTC
- | - | TRBJ1-5 | TRBV7-2 | CASSSATGSNQPQHF | TGTGCCAGCAGCTCGGCTACAGGGAGCAATCAGCCCCAGCATTTT
- | - | TRBJ2-1 | TRBV5-1 | CASSWAGTQSSYNEQFF | TGCGCCAGCAGCTGGGCGGGGACGCAAAGCTCCTACAATGAGCAGTTCTTC
TRBD1 | few | TRBJ2-5 | TRBV28 | CASTQGGQGVEETQYF | TGTGCCAGCACCCAGGGCGGACAGGGAGTTGAAGAGACCCAGTACTTC
TRBD1 | few | TRBJ2-7 | TRBV6-2/TRBV6-3 | CASIPGQGFYEQYF | TGTGCCAGCATACCGGGACAGGGTTTCTACGAGCAGTACTTC
- | - | TRBJ2-3 | TRBV29-1 | CSVEPNGGYEKYF | TGCAGCGTTGAACCCAACGGGGGTTACGAAAAGTATTTT
- | - | TRBJ1-1 | TRBV6-5 | CASSYASGTQNTEAFF | TGTGCCAGCAGTTACGCCTCCGGGACTCAGAACACTGAAGCTTTCTTT
TRBD2 | - | TRBJ2-7 | TRBV30 | CAWRTSGTYEQYF | TGTGCCTGGAGGACTAGCGGAACCTACGAGCAGTACTTC
- | - | TRBJ1-3 | TRBV7-2 | CAGSSPGSGNTIYF | TGTGCCGGCAGCTCACCGGGATCTGGAAACACCATATATTTT
TRBD1 | - | TRBJ2-3 | TRBV23-1 | CASSPWDRGNTHRTDTQYF | TGCGCCAGCAGTCCCTGGGACAGGGGGAATACTCACCGCACAGATACGCAGTATTTT
- | - | TRBJ1-6 | TRBV4-2 | CASSQDAGQHPHF | TGTGCCAGCAGCCAAGATGCCGGACAGCATCCCCACTTT
- | few | TRBJ2-2 | TRBV20-1 | CSARVHSVTGELFF | TGCAGTGCTAGAGTACACAGCGTCACCGGGGAGCTGTTTTTT
- | - | TRBJ2-1 | TRBV3-1 | CASSQAGREQFF | TGTGCCAGCAGCCAGGCGGGTCGGGAGCAGTTCTTC
TRBD1 | - | TRBJ1-1 | TRBV7-2 | CASTLLGQGNTEAFF | TGTGCCAGCACCTTGCTGGGACAGGGGAACACTGAAGCTTTCTTT
- | - | TRBJ1-1 | TRBV10-3 | CAISREIRVNTEAFF | TGTGCCATCAGTCGGGAGATCCGGGTGAACACTGAAGCTTTCTTT
TRBD2 | - | TRBJ2-1 | TRBV7-2 | CASSFAGLAGEQFF | TGTGCCAGCAGCTTTGCAGGACTAGCTGGTGAGCAGTTCTTC
- | - | TRBJ2-2 | TRBV27 | CASSPRQERTGELFF | TGTGCCAGCAGTCCAAGACAGGAGCGCACCGGGGAGCTGTTTTTT
- | - | TRBJ2-7 | TRBV5-8 | CASSPVGGPTGSEQYF | TGTGCCAGCAGCCCAGTAGGGGGGCCTACGGGTAGTGAGCAGTACTTC
TRBD1 | few | TRBJ2-7 | TRBV7-9 | CASSPTLGQAYEQYF | TGTGCCAGCAGCCCAACCCTGGGACAGGCCTACGAGCAGTACTTC